Below are 20 T cell receptor beta chains sequenced from a single sample in a study of beta chain features in type 1 diabetes. Study-wide points: Moderate yet significant TCRB CDR3 shortening was seen in Type 1 diabetes patients in all four CD4+ subsets.

For these receptors, no antigen is known. Since all of the isolated RNA was reverse transcribed, expressed TCRB transcripts were what got sequenced. Clones were read by immunoSEQ multiplex PCR, and TCRdb kept only the in-frame ones, dropping some. The sample has a few hundred thousand clones, approximately 15% seen once; the top ten hold over 0.014%. Material for sequencing was naive CD4+ T cells from blood. These receptors came from a woman aged 18-29 years with type 1 diabetes.

This clone has more than one count but fewer than ten. This chain joins TRBV9 and TRBJ2-2; 9 nucleotides match TRBD2. V was clipped by 0 bases and J by 10 bases; unmatched bases: 7. The length of the CDR3 is 15 residues. CDR1 SGDLS and CDR2 YYNGEE come from the germline V gene. The DNA of the CDR3 is TGTGCCAGCAGCGTAGGGCCGCGGGAGGGCCCGGAGCTGTTTTTT. Translated, it gives CASSVGPREGPELFF.

The table lists this clone with a few counts. The chain couples TRBV18 to TRBJ2-7; D uncertain. CDR3 length: 14 residues. CDR1 and CDR2 from the germline V gene are KGHSH and LQKENI. Trimming stripped 1 base from V and 7 bases from J, with 14 bases between. CDR3 in amino acids: CASSPLPSPEEQYF. CDR3 DNA sequence: TGTGCCAGCTCACCACTGCCCTCTCCGGAGGAGCAGTACTTC.

This clone was detected only once. This chain connects TRBV6-6 to TRBJ1-2; 8 bases align to TRBD1. V was pared by 2 bases and J by 8 bases, with 7 bases of the junction left unmatched. The CDR3 consists of 14 residues. Germline CDR1 and CDR2: MNHNY and SVGAGI (reference sequence). Here the CDR3 DNA reads TGTGCCAGCAGTTACCAGGACAGGGAGAACGGCTACACCTTC. Residues: CASSYQDRENGYTF.

This sequence joins TRBV4-3 and TRBJ2-1; 8 bases align to TRBD1. This CDR3 comprises 17 residues. V was clipped by 2 bases and J by 1 base; unmatched bases: 7. Germline V gives CDR1 LGHNA, CDR2 YSLEER. CDR3 protein: CASSQSPDRVSYNEQFF. Written as DNA, the CDR3 is TGCGCCAGCAGCCAATCCCCGGACAGGGTATCCTACAATGAGCAGTTCTTC.

The chain links TRBV7-9 to TRBJ2-6; tentative D call: TRBD1 (6 bases). This CDR3 is built from 18 residues. Looked up from germline, CDR1 is SEHNR and CDR2 is FQNEAQ (reference sequence). The germline V and J ends were trimmed by 1 base and 3 bases, with 16 bases remaining between them. CDR3 DNA: TGTGCCAGCAGCTTAGGACGACAGGTTCGTGTTGGGGCCAACGTCCTGACTTTC. It codes for CASSLGRQVRVGANVLTF.

This chain uses TRBV9 with TRBJ2-7; 14 nucleotides line up with TRBD2. Losses at the gene ends were 3 bases for V and 5 bases for J; bases not matched to a gene: 7. The CDR3 runs 16 residues. Per germline, CDR1 SGDLS and CDR2 YYNGEE. CDR3 protein: CASSETLGLAGDEQYF. For the CDR3, the DNA is TGTGCCAGCAGCGAAACCTTGGGACTAGCGGGAGACGAGCAGTACTTC.

This chain joins TRBV29-1 and TRBJ1-2; 7 positions agree with TRBD1. V lost 2 bases to trimming and J lost 9 bases; unmatched junction nucleotides: 9. CDR1 and CDR2 from the germline V gene are SQVTM and ANQGSEA. The CDR3 runs 13 residues. In nucleotides, the CDR3 is TGCAGCGTTGAATGGGAACAGGGGTATAGCTACACCTTC. It translates to CSVEWEQGYSYTF.

This clone was seen more than once but under ten times. V usage is TRBV7-8 and J usage is TRBJ2-4, with TRBD2 identical over 12 bases. Trimming cost V 1 base and J 1 base; bases outside gene matches: 11. Germline values: CDR1 SGHVS, CDR2 FQNEAQ. The CDR3 covers 20 residues. CDR3 region: CASSLEYLAGGPWAKNIQYF. In DNA, the CDR3 is TGTGCCAGCAGCTTAGAATATCTAGCGGGAGGGCCTTGGGCCAAAAACATTCAGTACTTC.

This clone has a handful of counts. The chain is built from TRBV15 and TRBJ2-1; 8 bases fit TRBD2. V shed 4 bases, J shed 4 bases, and the junction held 12 bases outside the gene matches. The germline V gene encodes CDR1 LNHNV and CDR2 YYDKDF (reference sequence). The CDR3 sequence is 17 residues long. The CDR3 loop is CATSTRAGANIYNEQFF. The CDR3 DNA sequence: TGTGCCACCAGCACCCGAGCGGGAGCTAACATTTACAATGAGCAGTTCTTC.

V gene TRBV18 combines with J gene TRBJ2-2; no reliable D call. V was shortened by 9 bases and J by 0 bases, with 8 bases between the two germline ends. The germline V gene encodes CDR1 KGHSH and CDR2 LQKENI. This CDR3 has 13 amino acids. The CDR3 coding sequence is TGTGCCAGTTCGCGATCGAACACCGGGGAGCTGTTTTTT. It yields the protein CASSRSNTGELFF.

This clone was counted ten times or more. The chain carries TRBV15 and TRBJ2-5; a possible D gene is TRBD1 (6 bases). CDR3 length: 15 amino acids. Germline CDR1 and CDR2: LNHNV and YYDKDF (reference sequence). V was clipped by 3 bases and J by 4 bases, with 15 bases between them. The CDR3 coding sequence is TGTGCCACCAGCAGCGTCCCACAGGGACGAGAGACCCAGTACTTC. Translated, it gives CATSSVPQGRETQYF.

This clone was detected only a few times. The chain has TRBV28 and TRBJ2-7, with a weak D call TRBD2 (6 bases). This CDR3 is 15 amino acids long. Germline CDR1 and CDR2: MDHEN and SYDVKM. V dropped 7 bases and J dropped 2 bases, with 18 bases sitting between them. DNA of the CDR3: TGTGCCAGCACCGAGGAGGGCAGGGCGCCCTACGAGCAGTACGTC. Its translation is CASTEEGRAPYEQYV.

This clone has more than one count but fewer than ten. This chain uses TRBV5-1 with TRBJ2-5, with 13 bases that match TRBD2. Germline assignment: CDR1 SGHRS and CDR2 YFSETQ. J lost 4 bases, V lost 4 bases, and 10 bases had no gene match. The CDR3 contains 17 residues. The DNA for the CDR3 is TGCGCCAGCAGCACCGGACTAGCGGGAGCATTTAGAGAGACCCAGTACTTC. Translation: CASSTGLAGAFRETQYF.

This clone was counted a few times. The chain joins TRBV18 to TRBJ1-1; 7 bases are a match to TRBD1. The V and J ends lost 4 bases and 2 bases, in that order; junction bases with no gene match: 1. This CDR3 spans 13 amino acids. Germline CDR1 is KGHSH and CDR2 is LQKENI. The CDR3 reads CASSRDSNTEAFF. CDR3 in DNA: TGTGCCAGCTCACGGGACAGTAACACTGAAGCTTTCTTT. The full variable domain, its missing parts supplied by reference TRBV18 and TRBJ1-1, is NAGVMQNPRHLVRRRGQEARLRCSPMKGHSHVYWYRQLPEEGLKFMVYLQKENIIDESGMPKERFSAEFPKEGPSILRIQQVVRGDSAAYFCASSRDSNTEAFFGQGTRLTVV.

This clone has more than one count but fewer than ten. V and J are TRBV18 and TRBJ1-2; 7 bases are shared with TRBD1. After removal of 5 bases from V and 7 bases from J, the junction contained 7 bases not matched to a gene. The germline gives CDR1 KGHSH, CDR2 LQKENI. The CDR3 sequence is 13 residues long. In nucleotides, the CDR3 is TGTGCCAGCTCATCCGGGACAGAGACTGGCTACACCTTC. Translation gives CASSSGTETGYTF.

The sample holds a few counts of this clone. This sequence joins TRBV28 and TRBJ2-3; 11 positions agree with TRBD2. The V gene's germline CDR1 is MDHEN and CDR2 SYDVKM. Trimming at V came to 4 bases and at J to 2 bases, leaving 23 bases not matched to a gene. This CDR3 contains 22 residues. CDR3 loop: CASSYGTGKTSGRATTTDTQYF. Written as DNA, the CDR3 is TGTGCCAGCAGTTACGGCACGGGAAAAACTAGCGGGAGAGCCACCACCACAGATACGCAGTATTTT.

This clone has at least ten counts. Relative to the germline gene, one junction end is altered; a read error may explain this. The V gene is TRBV11-2, the J gene TRBJ2-5; D perhaps matches TRBD2 (5 bases). Germline CDR1 reads SGHAT; CDR2 reads FQNNGV. The CDR3 runs 9 residues. The CDR3 protein is CASSLLAHF. For the CDR3, the DNA is TGTGCCAGCAGCTTACTAGCCCACTTC.

There are a few counts of this clone. V and J are TRBV30 and TRBJ1-5; D perhaps matches TRBD1 (5 bases). CDR1 is GTSNPN, CDR2 SVGIG, per germline (reference sequence). This CDR3 is built from 18 residues. V shed 3 bases and J shed 4 bases, with 25 bases lying between them. CDR3 DNA sequence: TGTGCCTGGAGCGGGACTAACAGCGCCCTGTGGGGGAATCAGCCCCAGCATTTT. Protein: CAWSGTNSALWGNQPQHF.

The chain employs TRBV7-9 and TRBJ2-6; no clear D. Trimming took 5 bases from V and 0 from J, leaving 11 bases between them. The CDR3 has 16 amino acids. Germline V CDR1 and CDR2: SEHNR, FQNEAQ (reference sequence). CDR3 sequence (DNA): TGTGCCAGCAGCCCGCGATCCTCCTCTGGGGCCAACGTCCTGACTTTC. This codes for CASSPRSSSGANVLTF.

The rearrangement joins TRBV30 to TRBJ2-5, with D uncertain. The CDR3 is made up of 11 amino acids. V shed 3 bases and J shed 5 bases, with 7 bases lying between them. CDR1 GTSNPN and CDR2 SVGIG come from the germline V gene (reference sequence). The CDR3 spells CAWRRIETQYF. The DNA of the CDR3 is TGTGCCTGGAGGAGGATCGAGACCCAGTACTTC.